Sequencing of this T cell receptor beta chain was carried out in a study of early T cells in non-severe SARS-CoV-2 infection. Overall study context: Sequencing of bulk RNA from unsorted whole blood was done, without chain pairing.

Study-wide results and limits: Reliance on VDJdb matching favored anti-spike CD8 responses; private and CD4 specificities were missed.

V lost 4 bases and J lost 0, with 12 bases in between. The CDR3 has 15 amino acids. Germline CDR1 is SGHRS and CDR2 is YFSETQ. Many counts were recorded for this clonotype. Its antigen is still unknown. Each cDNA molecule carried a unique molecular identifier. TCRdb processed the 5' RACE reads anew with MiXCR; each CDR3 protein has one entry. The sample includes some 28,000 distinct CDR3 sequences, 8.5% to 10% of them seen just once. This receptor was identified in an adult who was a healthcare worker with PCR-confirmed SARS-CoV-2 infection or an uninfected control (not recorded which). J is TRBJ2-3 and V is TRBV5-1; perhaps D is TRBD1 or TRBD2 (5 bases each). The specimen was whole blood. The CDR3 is CASSPPGRSTDTQYF. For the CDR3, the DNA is TGCGCCAGCAGCCCCCCGGGACGGAGCACAGATACGCAGTATTTT. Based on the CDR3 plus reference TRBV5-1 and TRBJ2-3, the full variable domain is KAGVTQTPRYLIKTRGQQVTLSCSPISGHRSVSWYQQTPGQGLQFLFEYFSETQRNKGNFPGRFSGRQFSNSRSEMNVSTLELGDSALYLCASSPPGRSTDTQYFGPGTRLTVL.